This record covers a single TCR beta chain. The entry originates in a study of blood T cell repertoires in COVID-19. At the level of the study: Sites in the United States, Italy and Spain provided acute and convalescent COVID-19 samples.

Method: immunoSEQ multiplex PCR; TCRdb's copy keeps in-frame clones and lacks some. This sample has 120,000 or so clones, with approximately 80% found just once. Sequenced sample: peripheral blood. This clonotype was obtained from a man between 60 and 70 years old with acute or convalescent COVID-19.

The CDR3 DNA sequence: TGTGCCAGCAGCAGGGGCCTCCTAGCGGGAGGTCCAGATACGCAGTATTTT. Translating it yields CASSRGLLAGGPDTQYF. The J gene is TRBJ2-3, the V gene TRBV5-5; 11 positions match TRBD2. Germline V gene data show CDR1 as SGHKS and CDR2 as YYEKEE (reference sequence). The V segment lost 4 bases and the J segment 4 bases; nucleotides outside the gene matches: 11. The CDR3 has 17 residues.